The 3 T cell receptor beta chains reported below all come from one sample, sequenced in a study (dated by TCRdb to about 2015). The protocol used for the library was multiplex PCR. Sequencing was performed on an Ion Torrent PGM. In the approximately 22-patient analysis, TRBV12-4/TRBJ1-2 clonotypes were amplified using adaptor-ligated barcode primers. TCRdb applied fastp at Q25 and MiXCR to the public reads, then kept only in-frame beta chains. Rows matching on CDR3 protein sequence are summarized as one entry with the most common DNA and genes. The sample table holds approximately 1,000 distinct CDR3 sequences, of which about 2.5% were seen once. The ten largest clones represent over 25% of the sample. Cells that were CD4+CD25+CD127-/low were the ones isolated as Tregs. The sample taken for sequencing was Tregs sorted from blood. All receptors derive from a female donor with breast cancer.

By its share, this clonotype is medium-sized. The chain combines TRBV12-3 or TRBV12-4 with TRBJ1-2, with TRBD1 as a possible D gene (5 bases). Trimming removed 8 bases at V and 4 bases at J, with 23 bases between. The length of the CDR3 is 16 residues. The CDR3 DNA reads TGTGCCAGCTTAAGAGGCGCTGGGGCGCTTAGCTATGGCTACACCTTC. It yields the protein CASLRGAGALSYGYTF.

This clonotype is deemed medium-sized. The rearrangement uses TRBV12-3 or TRBV12-4 and TRBJ1-2; the D is unclear. The CDR3 consists of 14 residues. Trimming took 6 bases from V and 8 from J, leaving 19 bases between them. In nucleotides, the CDR3 is TGTGCCAGCAGCCCAAGGCGGGAATTGAGGGGCTACACCTTC. Protein product: CASSPRRELRGYTF.

By sample share, this clonotype is medium-sized. The chain has TRBV12-3 or TRBV12-4 and TRBJ1-2; D uncertain. The CDR3 runs to 12 residues. Trimming removed 3 bases from V and 3 bases from J, with 5 bases in between. The CDR3: CASSFSDYGYTF. CDR3 bases: TGTGCCAGCAGTTTCTCGGACTATGGCTACACCTTC.